The source of this T cell receptor (beta chain) is a study of CD8 T cells in Susac syndrome. The V and J ends lost 6 bases and 7 bases, in that order; junction bases with no gene match: 5. The CDR3 consists of 13 residues. Germline assignment: CDR1 MDHEN and CDR2 SYDVKM. Random-hexamer reverse transcription was applied to about 0.45 to 1 ug RNA. TCRdb used MiXCR to reprocess the immunoSEQ multiplex PCR reads, holding one entry per CDR3 protein. The repertoire has some 300,000 distinct CDR3 sequences, about 82% of them found once; the top ten carry around 0.2%. This clonotype was obtained from a human donor with multiple sclerosis. Sequencing input: CD8+ T cells from PBMCs. The chain has TRBV28 and TRBJ1-2; 10 bases line up with TRBD1. DNA for the CDR3: TGTGCCAGCAGCCATTGGACAGGGGGTGGCTACACCTTC. Its protein product is CASSHWTGGGYTF.